This T cell receptor (beta chain) was identified in a study of identical twins. This clonotype was detected once. Template switching created a universal primer site, and the cDNA included unique molecular identifiers. From the 5' RACE reads, TCRdb called clonotypes with MiXCR, one entry per CDR3 protein. The table has around 650,000 distinct CDR3 sequences, roughly 7.1% seen once. The sample was also linked to a second study, of yellow fever vaccine responses in identical twins.

The receptor comes from a woman aged 18-29 years in good health. Input material: PBMCs.

CDR3 amino acids: CASRSRLIFYEQYF. The CDR3 region has the DNA TGTGCCAGCAGATCCAGGCTCATCTTCTACGAGCAGTACTTC. V gene TRBV5-8 combines with J gene TRBJ2-7; no definite D call. The CDR3 consists of 14 residues. Germline values: CDR1 SGHTS, CDR2 YDEGEE. V lost 5 bases and J lost 3, with 15 bases in between.